These 28 T cell receptor beta chains were sequenced from one sample in a study of blood T cell repertoires in COVID-19. Profiling relied on immunoSEQ multiplex PCR, and the TCRdb table lists in-frame clones only, not all of them. The data contain over 150,000 clones, roughly 84% of them singletons. Material for sequencing was PBMCs or T cells enriched from blood (not recorded which). These receptors all come from a woman in her twenties or thirties who had recovered from COVID-19.

The chain couples TRBV18 to TRBJ1-6, with 8 bases matching TRBD1. Germline trimming cut 4 bases from V and 8 bases from J; bases unmatched to any gene: 4. The CDR3 is 14 residues long. CDR1 and CDR2 from the germline V gene are KGHSH and LQKENI. The CDR3, as DNA: TGTGCCAGCTCACTCCAGGGGGCAGATTCACCCCTCCACTTT. Encoded protein: CASSLQGADSPLHF.

The chain employs TRBV6-5 and TRBJ1-1; D uncertain. The germline V gene has CDR1 MNHEY and CDR2 SVGAGI. The CDR3 consists of 13 residues. V was shortened by 6 bases and J by 3 bases, with 11 bases between the two germline ends. CDR3 sequence: CASRGGGHTEAFF. Written as DNA, the CDR3 is TGTGCCAGCAGGGGAGGAGGGCACACTGAAGCTTTCTTT.

The chain uses TRBV28 and TRBJ1-4; 12 positions match TRBD1. The CDR3 length is 17 residues. The V and J ends lost 5 bases and 6 bases, in that order; junction bases with no gene match: 10. Germline V gene sequence: CDR1 MDHEN, CDR2 SYDVKM. CDR3 region: CASSPQGQGARDEKLFF. The CDR3 nucleotides are TGTGCCAGCAGTCCGCAGGGACAGGGGGCAAGGGATGAAAAACTGTTTTTT.

This clone was seen once. The chain has TRBV28 and TRBJ2-3; TRBD2 matches at 14 bases. The CDR3 runs 18 residues. The V and J ends lost 5 bases and 9 bases, in that order; junction bases with no gene match: 16. Germline V gives CDR1 MDHEN, CDR2 SYDVKM. As DNA, the CDR3 is TGTGCCAGCAGTCCTCAGATTGGACTAGCGGGGGGAGGGGGGACGCAGTATTTT. Residues: CASSPQIGLAGGGGTQYF.

For the CDR3, the DNA is TGCGCCAGCAGCTTGGCCGGGGCCCAGGGGGAAAAACTGTTTTTT. Protein product: CASSLAGAQGEKLFF. This chain connects TRBV5-1 to TRBJ1-4, with D maybe TRBD1 (6 bases). The CDR3 sequence is 15 residues long. Germline V gene sequence: CDR1 SGHRS, CDR2 YFSETQ. With 0 bases removed from V and 8 bases from J, the gap between germline ends came to 14 bases.

This chain joins TRBV24-1 and TRBJ1-5, with D perhaps TRBD1 (6 bases). Deletions cut 4 bases from V and 3 bases from J, with 9 bases between. Germline V CDR1 and CDR2: KGHDR, SFDVKD. The CDR3 is 14 residues long. CDR3 bases: TGTGCCACCAGTGAGGACAGATACAATCAGCCCCAGCATTTT. Protein product: CATSEDRYNQPQHF.

J is TRBJ1-4 and V is TRBV28, with 9 bases fitting TRBD1. The germline V gene has CDR1 MDHEN and CDR2 SYDVKM. Germline trimming cut 6 bases from V and 10 bases from J; bases unmatched to any gene: 9. CDR3 length: 14 residues. This CDR3 reads CASRPGQGWGKLFF. The CDR3 nucleotides read TGTGCCAGCAGACCGGGACAGGGCTGGGGAAAACTGTTTTTT.

The V call is TRBV5-6, the J call TRBJ1-6, with D possibly being TRBD1 (6 bases). Per germline, CDR1 SGHDT and CDR2 YYEEEE. The CDR3 spans 18 residues. V lost 0 bases and J 6 bases, leaving 19 bases between the germline ends. As DNA, the CDR3 is TGTGCCAGCAGCTTGGCCGACAGGCCCGTACCTGGTAATTCACCCCTCCACTTT. Translated: CASSLADRPVPGNSPLHF. The variable domain in full, completed from reference TRBV5-6 and TRBJ1-6, reads DAGVTQSPTHLIKTRGQQVTLRCSPKSGHDTVSWYQQALGQGPQFIFQYYEEEERQRGNFPDRFSGHQFPNYSSELNVNALLLGDSALYLCASSLADRPVPGNSPLHFGNGTRLTVT.

The rearrangement uses TRBV27 and TRBJ2-4, with D possibly TRBD2 on 6 matching bases. The CDR3 sequence is 17 residues long. The ends were cut back, 7 bases at V and 1 base at J, with 20 bases in the middle. In germline, CDR1 is MNHEY, CDR2 SMNVEV (reference sequence). Here the CDR3 reads CASNTLGGYTAKNIQYF. CDR3 DNA sequence: TGTGCCAGCAACACCCTCGGAGGGTATACGGCCAAAAACATTCAGTACTTC.

The chain uses TRBV2 and TRBJ1-1, with D possibly TRBD1 on 5 matching bases. Trimming shortened V by 10 bases and J by 1 base, and 16 bases separated the two germline ends. This CDR3 contains 14 residues. Per germline, CDR1 SNHLY and CDR2 FYNNEI. CDR3 nucleotides: TGTGCCATATCCTGGACACCCTGGAACACTGAAGCTTTCTTT. Encoded protein: CAISWTPWNTEAFF.

This chain joins TRBV12-3 or TRBV12-4 and TRBJ2-7; D gene uncertain. This CDR3 is built from 12 residues. Trimming left V 4 bases short and J 2 bases short, with 6 bases between. DNA of the CDR3: TGTGCCAGCAGTTCTCCCCCCTACGAGCAGTACTTC. Its translation: CASSSPPYEQYF.

This chain uses TRBV6-5 with TRBJ1-5; TRBD1 is a possible D gene (5 bases). The germline V gene encodes CDR1 MNHEY and CDR2 SVGAGI. The V end lost 6 bases, the J end lost 9 bases, and 12 bases lay between the germline ends. This CDR3 is 12 amino acids long. CDR3 loop: CASRAGPGPQHF. The CDR3 nucleotides read TGTGCCAGCAGGGCAGGGCCAGGGCCCCAGCATTTT.

The chain couples TRBV19 to TRBJ1-5; D gene ambiguous. With 3 bases removed from V and 4 bases from J, the gap between germline ends came to 7 bases. Per germline, CDR1 LNHDA and CDR2 SQIVND (reference sequence). This CDR3 has 13 amino acids. CDR3 in amino acids: CASSILRNQPQHF. CDR3 nucleotide sequence: TGTGCCAGTAGTATTCTCAGAAATCAGCCCCAGCATTTT.

The chain employs TRBV19 and TRBJ2-2, with D tentatively TRBD1 (5 bases). The V and J ends lost 7 bases and 1 base respectively, with 13 bases between them. The germline CDR1 and CDR2 sequences are LNHDA and SQIVND (reference sequence). The CDR3 extends over 15 amino acids. In DNA form, the CDR3 reads TGTGCCAGTACCTGGCGGACAAGGAACACCGGGGAGCTGTTTTTT. This encodes CASTWRTRNTGELFF.

The J gene is TRBJ2-3, the V gene TRBV5-3, with D hard to call. TRBV5-3 is known as an ORF, though its function is uncertain. The CDR3 length is 12 residues. V lost 0 bases and J 6 bases, leaving 5 bases between the germline ends. The CDR3 protein is CARSLAGDTQYF. Here the CDR3 DNA reads TGTGCCAGAAGCTTGGCCGGGGATACGCAGTATTTT.

This clone has just a few counts. The rearrangement links TRBV7-3 to TRBJ1-2; TRBD1 matches 11 bases. CDR1 and CDR2 from the germline V gene are SGHTA and FQGTGA. Germline trimming cut 6 bases from V and 8 bases from J; bases unmatched to any gene: 5. The CDR3 extends over 13 amino acids. This CDR3 is CASSPDRGQGYTF. CDR3 nucleotide sequence: TGTGCCAGCAGTCCGGACAGGGGGCAGGGCTACACCTTC. The complete variable domain, with remaining parts taken from reference TRBV7-3 and TRBJ1-2, reads GAGVSQTPSNKVTEKGKYVELRCDPISGHTALYWYRQSLGQGPEFLIYFQGTGAADDSGLPNDRFFAVRPEGSVSTLKIQRTERGDSAVYLCASSPDRGQGYTFGSGTRLTVV.

The rearrangement joins TRBV7-8 to TRBJ2-1, with D perhaps TRBD2 (5 bases). V was pared by 3 bases and J by 2 bases, with 11 bases between. The V gene's germline CDR1 is SGHVS and CDR2 FQNEAQ. The CDR3 extends over 15 amino acids. In DNA form, the CDR3 reads TGTGCCAGCAGCTTCCGGGATTATGCCTACAATGAGCAGTTCTTC. It translates to CASSFRDYAYNEQFF.

The rearrangement joins TRBV28 to TRBJ1-1; unclear D gene. The CDR3 loop spans 13 amino acids. Trimming left V 4 bases short and J 5 bases short, with 11 bases between. Germline V CDR1 and CDR2: MDHEN, SYDVKM. The CDR3 region has the DNA TGTGCCAGCAGTTCGTCGGTGAGGACTGAAGCTTTCTTT. Protein: CASSSSVRTEAFF.

The V call is TRBV9, the J call TRBJ1-1; D gene ambiguous. The V end lost 1 base, the J end lost 2 bases, and 3 bases lay between the germline ends. The CDR3 loop spans 12 amino acids. The germline gives CDR1 SGDLS, CDR2 YYNGEE. The CDR3 loop reads CASSVYNTEAFF. The CDR3, as DNA: TGTGCCAGCAGCGTATATAACACTGAAGCTTTCTTT. The full variable domain, its missing parts supplied by reference TRBV9 and TRBJ1-1, is DSGVTQTPKHLITATGQRVTLRCSPRSGDLSVYWYQQSLDQGLQFLIQYYNGEERAKGNILERFSAQQFPDLHSELNLSSLELGDSALYFCASSVYNTEAFFGQGTRLTVV.

This chain links TRBV6-5 with TRBJ1-3; no firm D call. The V gene's germline CDR1 is MNHEY and CDR2 SVGAGI. CDR3 length: 14 amino acids. Trimming removed 0 bases at V and 10 bases at J, with 13 bases between. CDR3 residues: CASSYSLLESTIYF. The CDR3 coding sequence is TGTGCCAGCAGTTACTCGCTTTTAGAAAGTACCATATATTTT.

This chain uses TRBV5-5 with TRBJ1-5; the D gene is possibly TRBD1 (5 bases). The V end lost 3 bases, the J end lost 4 bases, and 8 bases lay between the germline ends. The germline gives CDR1 SGHKS, CDR2 YYEKEE (reference sequence). There are 13 residues in the CDR3. CDR3 sequence (DNA): TGTGCCAGCAGCTCGACAGAAAATCAGCCCCAGCATTTT. This codes for CASSSTENQPQHF.

V usage is TRBV29-1 and J usage is TRBJ1-2, with a possible D match to TRBD1 (6 bases). V lost 4 bases and J 3 bases, leaving 6 bases between the germline ends. Per germline, CDR1 SQVTM and CDR2 ANQGSEA. There are 11 residues in the CDR3. The DNA of the CDR3 is TGCAGCGTTGCAGGGGACTATGGCTACACCTTC. Its translation: CSVAGDYGYTF.

The V gene is TRBV14, the J gene TRBJ1-1; 8 nucleotides line up with TRBD1. Germline CDR1 is SGHDN and CDR2 is FVKESK. The CDR3 length is 16 residues. Trimming took 2 bases from V and 4 from J; bases not matched to a gene: 9. For the CDR3, the DNA is TGTGCCAGCAGCCAACTAGGACAGGGTTTGGGCACTGAAGCTTTCTTT. Amino acid sequence: CASSQLGQGLGTEAFF.

This clone was seen only a few times. V usage is TRBV28 and J usage is TRBJ1-5; 11 positions match TRBD1. This CDR3 has 15 amino acids. With V trimmed by 6 bases and J by 2 bases, 3 bases remained unmatched. Germline assignment: CDR1 MDHEN and CDR2 SYDVKM. The CDR3: CASRWTGGGNQPQHF. CDR3 in DNA: TGTGCCAGCAGGTGGACAGGGGGCGGCAATCAGCCCCAGCATTTT.

This clone was observed a few times. This chain uses TRBV19 with TRBJ2-7, with D perhaps matching TRBD1 (5 bases). Germline-derived CDR1 and CDR2 are LNHDA and SQIVND (reference sequence). This CDR3 has 16 residues. V was clipped by 7 bases and J by 6 bases, with 25 bases between them. DNA for the CDR3: TGTGCCAGTACCGTGGGGCCTATGAATACATTGGGCGAGCAGTACTTC. Its protein product is CASTVGPMNTLGEQYF.

This chain joins TRBV28 and TRBJ1-3, with 7 positions matching TRBD1. This CDR3 region has 15 residues. After removal of 5 bases from V and 0 bases from J, the junction contained 4 bases not matched to a gene. Per the germline V gene, CDR1 is MDHEN and CDR2 is SYDVKM. The CDR3 sequence is CASSIDRASGNTIYF. CDR3 bases: TGTGCCAGCAGTATTGACAGGGCCTCTGGAAACACCATATATTTT.

This rearrangement joins TRBV2 to TRBJ1-1, with 9 bases matching TRBD1. The CDR3 loop spans 15 amino acids. V shed 5 bases and J 6 bases; nucleotides not matched to a gene: 10. Germline V CDR1 and CDR2: SNHLY, FYNNEI. The CDR3 region has the DNA TGTGCCAGCAGTCTCCTACAGGGGGCGCTGGCTGAAGCTTTCTTT. Amino acid sequence: CASSLLQGALAEAFF.

In this sample, this clone turned up a few times. V and J are TRBV11-2 and TRBJ1-1, with 9 bases identical to TRBD1. With V trimmed by 4 bases and J by 6 bases, 9 bases remained unmatched. The CDR3 loop spans 15 amino acids. Germline assignment: CDR1 SGHAT and CDR2 FQNNGV. CDR3 DNA: TGTGCCAGCAGCTCGGACAGGGGTCGAGGGGCTGAAGCTTTCTTT. Protein product: CASSSDRGRGAEAFF.